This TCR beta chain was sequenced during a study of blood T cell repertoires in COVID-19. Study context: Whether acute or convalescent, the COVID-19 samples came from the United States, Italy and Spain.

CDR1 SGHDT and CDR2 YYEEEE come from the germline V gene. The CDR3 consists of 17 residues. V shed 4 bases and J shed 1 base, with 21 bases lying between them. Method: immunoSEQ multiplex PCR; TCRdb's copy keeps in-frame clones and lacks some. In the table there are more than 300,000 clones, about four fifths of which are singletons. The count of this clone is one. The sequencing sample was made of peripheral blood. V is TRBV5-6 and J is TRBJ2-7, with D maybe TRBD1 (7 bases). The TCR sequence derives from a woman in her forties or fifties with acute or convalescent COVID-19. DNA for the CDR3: TGTGCCAGCAGCCCAGGGGGGTCCTACATGGGGTCCTACGAGCAGTACTTC. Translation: CASSPGGSYMGSYEQYF.